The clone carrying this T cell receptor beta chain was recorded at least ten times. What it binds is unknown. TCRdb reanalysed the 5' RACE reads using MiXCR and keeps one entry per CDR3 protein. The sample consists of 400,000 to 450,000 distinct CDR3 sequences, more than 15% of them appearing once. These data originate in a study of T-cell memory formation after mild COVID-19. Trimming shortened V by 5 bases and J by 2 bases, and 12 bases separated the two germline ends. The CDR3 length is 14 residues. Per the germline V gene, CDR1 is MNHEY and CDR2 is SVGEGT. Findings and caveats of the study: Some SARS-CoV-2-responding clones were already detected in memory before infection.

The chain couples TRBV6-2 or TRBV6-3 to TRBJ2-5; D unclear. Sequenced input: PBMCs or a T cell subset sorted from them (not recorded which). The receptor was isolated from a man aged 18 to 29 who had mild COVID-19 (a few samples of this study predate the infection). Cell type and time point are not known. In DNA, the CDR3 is TGTGCCAGCAGTCCCGGTGGGGATCAAGAGACCCAGTACTTC. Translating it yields CASSPGGDQETQYF.